One and the same sample provided the 24 T cell receptor beta chains below, sequenced in a study of blood T cell repertoires in COVID-19 (TCRdb year 2020). The method behind the library was the immunoSEQ multiplex PCR assay. The source is immuneACCESS, and TCRdb retained only in-frame sequences with V and J called. Part of the clones is not carried over; for the studies checked, unresolved V genes explain less than half of this, and the remainder is unexplained. The sample data list under 300,000 clones, and approximately 90% of these were observed just once. The ten largest clones capture about 2.2% of the sample. The sequenced sample was PBMCs or T cells enriched from blood (not recorded which). The receptors originated from a woman aged 18-29 years who had recovered from COVID-19.

J is TRBJ1-1 and V is TRBV11-2; 8 bases are shared with TRBD1. Germline values: CDR1 SGHAT, CDR2 FQNNGV. V trimming: 1 base; J trimming: 4 bases; junction bases outside the gene matches: 14. This CDR3 has 18 amino acids. The CDR3: CASSLATRRTGRSTEAFF. In DNA, the CDR3 is TGTGCCAGCAGCTTAGCCACACGCAGGACAGGGAGATCCACTGAAGCTTTCTTT.

This sequence joins TRBV2 and TRBJ2-5, with 7 bases lining up with TRBD2. Germline V gene sequence: CDR1 SNHLY, CDR2 FYNNEI. This CDR3 has 15 amino acids. V lost 3 bases, J lost 0 bases, and 4 bases stayed unmatched. The CDR3 region has the DNA TGTGCCAGCAGTGATGCGGGGGTTAACCAAGAGACCCAGTACTTC. This encodes CASSDAGVNQETQYF.

This clone was detected a few times. The chain employs TRBV10-3 and TRBJ2-7; maybe TRBD1 (5 bases). Trimming stripped 3 bases from V and 2 bases from J, with 17 bases between. The germline V gene encodes CDR1 ENHRY and CDR2 SYGVKD. CDR3 length: 16 amino acids. CDR3 in amino acids: CAISEPRGREPYEQYF. Here the CDR3 DNA reads TGTGCCATCAGTGAACCTAGGGGCAGGGAACCCTACGAGCAGTACTTC.

This chain connects TRBV28 to TRBJ2-7; TRBD1 matches 9 bases. Germline values: CDR1 MDHEN, CDR2 SYDVKM. V was pared by 5 bases and J by 5 bases, with 7 bases of the junction left unmatched. This CDR3 is 14 amino acids long. CDR3 DNA: TGTGCCAGCAGTCCTACAGGGGGCCGCGACGAGCAGTACTTC. It codes for CASSPTGGRDEQYF.

The chain links TRBV6-2 or TRBV6-3 to TRBJ1-2; TRBD1 matches 7 bases. Germline trimming cut 5 bases from V and 2 bases from J; bases unmatched to any gene: 11. Germline CDR1 MNHEY, CDR2 SVGEGT. The CDR3 runs 16 residues. Here the CDR3 DNA reads TGTGCCAGCAGTAGACAGGGCGGAGGCACGAACTATGGCTACACCTTC. Amino acid sequence: CASSRQGGGTNYGYTF.

The chain employs TRBV4-2 and TRBJ2-3; 7 nucleotides line up with TRBD2. The V and J ends lost 0 bases and 5 bases, in that order; junction bases with no gene match: 11. CDR3 size: 17 residues. From germline, CDR1 is LGHNA and CDR2 YNFKEQ. CDR3 coding DNA: TGTGCCAGCAGCCAAGACCCCCCCTGGGGGGGAGAAGATACGCAGTATTTT. Its translation: CASSQDPPWGGEDTQYF.

The chain joins TRBV10-2 to TRBJ1-2, with 8 bases fitting TRBD1. Germline V CDR1 and CDR2: WSHSY, SAAADI. The V segment lost 6 bases and the J segment 1 base; nucleotides outside the gene matches: 7. The CDR3 loop spans 15 amino acids. The CDR3 spells CASRNTGGGNYGYTF. CDR3 DNA sequence: TGCGCCAGCAGAAATACAGGGGGAGGTAACTATGGCTACACCTTC.

Turning to this clone: This may come from a read error, since a much larger clone is one base off. The CDR3 reads CASSFHGNTEAFF. DNA of the CDR3: TGTGCCAGCAGCTTTCACGGGAACACTGAAGCTTTCTTT. V and J are TRBV5-5 and TRBJ1-1; D is undetermined. V shed 2 bases and J shed 1 base, with 6 bases lying between them. Germline V gene data show CDR1 as SGHKS and CDR2 as YYEKEE (reference sequence). The CDR3 consists of 13 residues.

The rearrangement links TRBV12-3 or TRBV12-4 to TRBJ2-1; tentative D call: TRBD2 (5 bases). The CDR3 runs 13 residues. The V gene lost 3 bases and the J gene lost 9 bases, with 12 bases spanning the gap. DNA of the CDR3: TGTGCCAGCAGTTTCTCCCTAGGGAGTGAGCAGTTCTTC. Translation gives CASSFSLGSEQFF.

DNA for the CDR3: TGCGCCAGCAGCTGGAGGGAAGGGAGCTCCTACGAGCAGTACTTC. Translating gives CASSWREGSSYEQYF. The V and J genes are TRBV5-1 and TRBJ2-7, with D perhaps TRBD2 (6 bases). The CDR3 loop spans 15 amino acids. Germline loops: CDR1 SGHRS, CDR2 YFSETQ. The V end lost 3 bases, the J end lost 0 bases, and 13 bases lay between the germline ends.

The rearrangement uses TRBV28 and TRBJ1-4; a possible D gene is TRBD1 (6 bases). With 2 bases removed from V and 0 bases from J, the gap between germline ends came to 10 bases. The V gene's germline CDR1 is MDHEN and CDR2 SYDVKM. CDR3 size: 16 residues. The CDR3 region is CASSLMGAATNEKLFF. For the CDR3, the DNA is TGTGCCAGCAGTTTAATGGGGGCGGCAACTAATGAAAAACTGTTTTTT.

V is TRBV5-4 and J is TRBJ2-2, with a tentative D call TRBD2 (6 bases). Germline CDR1 is SGHNT and CDR2 is YYREEE (reference sequence). This CDR3 spans 13 amino acids. V was cut by 9 bases and J by 4 bases, with 13 bases left in between. The CDR3 nucleotides are TGTGCCAACCGGGCGGAGGGCACCGGGGAGCTGTTTTTT. Protein: CANRAEGTGELFF. Filled out from reference TRBV5-4 and TRBJ2-2, the complete variable domain reads ETGVTQSPTHLIKTRGQQVTLRCSSQSGHNTVSWYQQALGQGPQFIFQYYREEENGRGNFPPRFSGLQFPNYSSELNVNALELDDSALYLCANRAEGTGELFFGEGSRLTVL.

V and J are TRBV4-2 and TRBJ2-7; tentative D call: TRBD1 (6 bases). The length of the CDR3 is 14 residues. Trimming took off 3 bases at V and 2 bases at J, with 11 bases between the two ends. CDR1 is LGHNA and CDR2 is YNFKEQ in the germline V gene. The CDR3 sequence: CASSHRTAAYEQYF. Here the CDR3 DNA reads TGTGCCAGCAGCCACCGGACAGCAGCCTACGAGCAGTACTTC.

The table lists this clone with a count of one. V and J are TRBV9 and TRBJ2-1, with 14 positions matching TRBD2. The CDR3 has 16 amino acids. With V trimmed by 2 bases and J by 8 bases, 6 bases remained unmatched. The germline V gene encodes CDR1 SGDLS and CDR2 YYNGEE. CDR3 sequence: CASSVGTSGGGDEQFF. The CDR3 DNA is TGTGCCAGCAGCGTCGGGACTAGCGGGGGAGGAGATGAGCAGTTCTTC.

V is TRBV18 and J is TRBJ1-5; possibly TRBD1 for D (5 bases). With 5 bases removed from V and 0 bases from J, the gap between germline ends came to 14 bases. The CDR3 is 16 amino acids. The V gene's germline CDR1 is KGHSH and CDR2 LQKENI. The CDR3 DNA is TGTGCCAGCTCATCGGGACTGGAAGATAGCAATCAGCCCCAGCATTTT. This encodes CASSSGLEDSNQPQHF.

The rearrangement links TRBV7-9 to TRBJ1-3; TRBD1 aligns across 9 bases. V was pared by 5 bases and J by 0 bases, with 8 bases of the junction left unmatched. Per germline, CDR1 SEHNR and CDR2 FQNEAQ (reference sequence). The CDR3 length is 17 residues. The CDR3 loop is CASSPPGQGSSGNTIYF. In DNA form, the CDR3 reads TGTGCCAGCAGCCCACCGGGACAGGGATCCTCTGGAAACACCATATATTTT.

This chain connects TRBV12-3 or TRBV12-4 to TRBJ1-1; weak D call: TRBD1 (5 bases). The length of the CDR3 is 13 residues. V lost 2 bases and J lost 5, with 9 bases in between. CDR3 nucleotides: TGTGCCAGCAGTTTAAGCAGGGATACTGAAGCTTTCTTT. As protein: CASSLSRDTEAFF.

The chain combines TRBV6-5 with TRBJ2-2; D is perhaps TRBD1 (5 bases). CDR3 length: 15 amino acids. CDR1 and CDR2 (germline): MNHEY, SVGAGI. Trimming took 8 bases from V and 2 from J, leaving 15 bases between them. The DNA of the CDR3 is TGTGCCAGCTGTATTGGACACCACAACACCGGGGAGCTGTTTTTT. It specifies CASCIGHHNTGELFF.

This clone showed up just a few times. The chain recombines TRBV4-2 with TRBJ1-2; D remains ambiguous. This CDR3 region has 15 residues. Looked up from germline, CDR1 is LGHNA and CDR2 is YNFKEQ. Trimming removed 5 bases at V and 0 bases at J, with 13 bases between. CDR3 amino acids: CASSLGRETNYGYTF. Written as DNA, the CDR3 is TGTGCCAGCAGCTTAGGCCGGGAGACTAACTATGGCTACACCTTC.

This clone was picked up one time. The rearrangement joins TRBV15 to TRBJ1-6; D is unclear. V gave up 0 bases and J gave up 9 bases, with 9 bases separating them. Per the germline V gene, CDR1 is LNHNV and CDR2 is YYDKDF (reference sequence). The length of the CDR3 is 14 residues. The CDR3 region is CATSRDSGSSPLHF. The CDR3 nucleotides are TGTGCCACCAGCAGAGATTCGGGGAGTTCACCCCTCCACTTT.

The chain combines TRBV9 with TRBJ2-2; weak D call: TRBD1 (5 bases). The V gene lost 0 bases and the J gene lost 2 bases, with 8 bases spanning the gap. The CDR3 contains 15 residues. CDR1 SGDLS and CDR2 YYNGEE come from the germline V gene. The CDR3: CASSVVTANTGELFF. CDR3 coding DNA: TGTGCCAGCAGCGTAGTGACAGCCAACACCGGGGAGCTGTTTTTT.

The CDR3 loop reads CASSTGRTGELFF. The DNA of the CDR3 is TGTGCCAGCAGTACAGGGCGAACCGGGGAGCTGTTTTTT. This chain links TRBV11-3 with TRBJ2-2; a weak D match, TRBD1 (6 bases). The V end lost 6 bases, the J end lost 5 bases, and 10 bases lay between the germline ends. The V gene's germline CDR1 is SGHNT and CDR2 YENEEA. The CDR3 covers 13 residues.

CDR3 DNA sequence: TGTGCCAGTAGTATCGGGACAGGGTATAATGAAAAACTGTTTTTT. It encodes CASSIGTGYNEKLFF. The chain is built from TRBV19 and TRBJ1-4; 9 bases align to TRBD1. Germline CDR1 and CDR2: LNHDA and SQIVND (reference sequence). The CDR3 runs 15 residues. The J segment lost 4 bases and the V segment lost 3 bases, leaving 3 bases of the junction unmatched.

The chain combines TRBV28 with TRBJ2-7, with 9 bases that match TRBD2. Germline-derived CDR1 and CDR2 are MDHEN and SYDVKM. This CDR3 spans 16 amino acids. Trimming removed 6 bases from V and 5 bases from J; junction bases left unmatched: 14. CDR3 amino acids: CASSQMAGTSSDEQYF. The CDR3 region has the DNA TGTGCCAGCAGCCAAATGGCGGGGACTAGCAGCGACGAGCAGTACTTC.